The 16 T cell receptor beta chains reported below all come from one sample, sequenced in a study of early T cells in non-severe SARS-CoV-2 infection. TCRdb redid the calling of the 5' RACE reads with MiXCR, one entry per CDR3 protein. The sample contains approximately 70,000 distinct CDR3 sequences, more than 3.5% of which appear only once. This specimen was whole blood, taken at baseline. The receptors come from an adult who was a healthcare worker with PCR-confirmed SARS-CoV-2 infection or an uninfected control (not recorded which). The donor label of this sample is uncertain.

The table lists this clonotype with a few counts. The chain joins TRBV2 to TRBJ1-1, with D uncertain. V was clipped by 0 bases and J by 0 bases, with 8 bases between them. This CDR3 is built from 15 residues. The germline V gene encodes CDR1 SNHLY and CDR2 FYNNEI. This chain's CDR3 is CASSEASRMNTEAFF. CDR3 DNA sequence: TGTGCCAGCAGTGAAGCTAGTCGGATGAACACTGAAGCTTTCTTT.

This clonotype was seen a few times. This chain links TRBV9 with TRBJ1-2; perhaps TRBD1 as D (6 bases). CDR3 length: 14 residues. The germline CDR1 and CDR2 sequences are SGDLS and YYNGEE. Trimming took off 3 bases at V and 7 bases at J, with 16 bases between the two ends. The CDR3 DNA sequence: TGTGCCAGCAGCGCCCCGACAGGCCCCAGTGGCTACACCTTC. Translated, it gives CASSAPTGPSGYTF.

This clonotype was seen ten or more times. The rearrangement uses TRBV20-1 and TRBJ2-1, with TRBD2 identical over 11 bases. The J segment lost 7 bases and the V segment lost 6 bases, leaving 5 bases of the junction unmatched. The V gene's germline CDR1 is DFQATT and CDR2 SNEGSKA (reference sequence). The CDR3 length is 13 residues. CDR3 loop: CSANGLAGNEQFF. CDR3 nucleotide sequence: TGCAGTGCAAACGGACTAGCGGGTAATGAGCAGTTCTTC.

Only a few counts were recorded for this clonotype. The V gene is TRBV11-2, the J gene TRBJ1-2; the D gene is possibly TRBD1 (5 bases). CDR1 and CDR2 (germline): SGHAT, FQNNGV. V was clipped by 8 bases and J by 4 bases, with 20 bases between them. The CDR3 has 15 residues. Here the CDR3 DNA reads TGTGCCAGCGCCATCGATATCCAGGGAAGCTATGGCTACACCTTC. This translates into CASAIDIQGSYGYTF.

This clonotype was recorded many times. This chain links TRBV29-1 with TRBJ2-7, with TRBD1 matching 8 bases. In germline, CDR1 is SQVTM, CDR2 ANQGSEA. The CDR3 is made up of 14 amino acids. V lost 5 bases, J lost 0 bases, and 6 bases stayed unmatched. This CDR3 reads CSVIQGEFSYEQYF. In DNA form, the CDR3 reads TGCAGCGTTATACAGGGGGAGTTCTCCTACGAGCAGTACTTC.

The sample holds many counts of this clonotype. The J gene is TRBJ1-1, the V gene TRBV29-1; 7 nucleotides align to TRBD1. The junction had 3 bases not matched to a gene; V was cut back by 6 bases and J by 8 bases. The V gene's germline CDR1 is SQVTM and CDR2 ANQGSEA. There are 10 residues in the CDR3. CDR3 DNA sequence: TGCAGCGTCCTGACAGGGGAAGCTTTCTTT. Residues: CSVLTGEAFF.

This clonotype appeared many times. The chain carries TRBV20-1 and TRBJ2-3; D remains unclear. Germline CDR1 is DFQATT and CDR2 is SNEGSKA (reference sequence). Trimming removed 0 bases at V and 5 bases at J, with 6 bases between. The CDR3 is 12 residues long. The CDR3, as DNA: TGCAGTGCTAGAGATATCAGAGATACGCAGTATTTT. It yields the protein CSARDIRDTQYF.

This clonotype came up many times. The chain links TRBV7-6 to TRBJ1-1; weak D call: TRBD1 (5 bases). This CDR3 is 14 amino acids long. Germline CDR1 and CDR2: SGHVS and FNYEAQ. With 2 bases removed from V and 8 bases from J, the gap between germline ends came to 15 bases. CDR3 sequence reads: CASSLMAGLNEAFF. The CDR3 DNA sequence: TGTGCCAGCAGCTTAATGGCGGGACTAAACGAAGCTTTCTTT.

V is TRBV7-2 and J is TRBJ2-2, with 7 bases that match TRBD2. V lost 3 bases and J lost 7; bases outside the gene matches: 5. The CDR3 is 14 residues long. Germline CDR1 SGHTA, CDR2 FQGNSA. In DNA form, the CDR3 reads TGTGCCAGCAGCTTCGCGGGGGTTTTCGGGGAGCTGTTTTTT. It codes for CASSFAGVFGELFF.

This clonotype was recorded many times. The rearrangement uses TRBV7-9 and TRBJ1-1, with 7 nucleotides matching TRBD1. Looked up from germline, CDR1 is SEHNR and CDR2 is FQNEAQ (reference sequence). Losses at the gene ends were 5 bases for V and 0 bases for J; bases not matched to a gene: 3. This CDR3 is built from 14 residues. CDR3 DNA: TGTGCCAGCAGCCGGGACAGTATGAACACTGAAGCTTTCTTT. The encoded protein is CASSRDSMNTEAFF.

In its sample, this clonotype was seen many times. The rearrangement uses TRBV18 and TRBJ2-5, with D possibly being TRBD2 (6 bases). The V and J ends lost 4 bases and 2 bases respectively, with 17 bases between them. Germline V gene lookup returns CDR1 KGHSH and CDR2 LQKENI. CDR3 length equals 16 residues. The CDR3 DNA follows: TGTGCCAGCTCACACTCAGGAGGGGCAGAACAAGAGACCCAGTACTTC. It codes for CASSHSGGAEQETQYF.

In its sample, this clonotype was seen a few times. The CDR3 DNA reads TGTGCCAGCAGCGGGGGAGGTTCAGATACGCAGTATTTT. Translation: CASSGGGSDTQYF. The rearrangement uses TRBV9 and TRBJ2-3; tentative D call: TRBD2 (6 bases). Germline lookup yields CDR1 SGDLS and CDR2 YYNGEE. The length of the CDR3 is 13 residues. The V and J ends lost 3 bases and 4 bases respectively, with 9 bases between them.

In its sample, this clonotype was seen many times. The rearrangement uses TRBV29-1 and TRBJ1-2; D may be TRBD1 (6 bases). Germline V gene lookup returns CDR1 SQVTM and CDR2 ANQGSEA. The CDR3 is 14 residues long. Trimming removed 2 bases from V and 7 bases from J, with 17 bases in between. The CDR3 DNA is TGCAGCGTTGAAATGGGCAGGGGTACGGCTGGCTACACCTTC. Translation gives CSVEMGRGTAGYTF.

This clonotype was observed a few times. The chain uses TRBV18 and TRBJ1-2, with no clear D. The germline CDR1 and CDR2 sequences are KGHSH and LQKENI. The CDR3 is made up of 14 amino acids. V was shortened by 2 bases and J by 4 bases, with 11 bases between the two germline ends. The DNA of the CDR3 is TGTGCCAGCTCACCAGGGGAGGGCCCCTATGGCTACACCTTC. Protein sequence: CASSPGEGPYGYTF.

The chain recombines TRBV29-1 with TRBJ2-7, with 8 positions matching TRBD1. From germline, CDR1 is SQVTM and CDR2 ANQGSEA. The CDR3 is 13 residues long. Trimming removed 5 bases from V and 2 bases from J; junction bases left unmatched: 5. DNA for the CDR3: TGCAGCGTTACCGAGACAGGGGCCTACGAGCAGTACTTC. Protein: CSVTETGAYEQYF.

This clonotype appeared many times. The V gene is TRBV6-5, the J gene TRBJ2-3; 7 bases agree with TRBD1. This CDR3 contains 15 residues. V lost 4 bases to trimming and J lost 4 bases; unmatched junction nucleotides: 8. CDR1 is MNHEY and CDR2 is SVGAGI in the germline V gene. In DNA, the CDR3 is TGTGCCAGCAGTTCAACAGGGGCCATCGCAGATACGCAGTATTTT. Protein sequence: CASSSTGAIADTQYF.